These 26 T cell receptor beta chains share one sample of origin, sequenced in a study of blood T cell repertoires in COVID-19. Profiled with immunoSEQ multiplex PCR; TCRdb holds only in-frame clones, not every one. The sample has hundreds of thousands of clones, roughly 90% seen once; the top ten hold approximately 1.5%. Sequences were obtained from PBMCs or T cells enriched from blood (not recorded which). The receptors shown here come from a woman aged 18-29 years with acute COVID-19.

The J gene is TRBJ2-5, the V gene TRBV10-3; possibly TRBD1 for D (6 bases). Between the trimmed V and J ends, which lost 5 bases and 4 bases, there was a span of 11 bases. Germline lookup yields CDR1 ENHRY and CDR2 SYGVKD. The CDR3 sequence is 13 residues long. The CDR3, as DNA: TGTGCCATCAGTAATACAGGGCCAGAGACCCAGTACTTC. Its protein product is CAISNTGPETQYF.

This sequence joins TRBV28 and TRBJ1-2; 11 bases align to TRBD1. The V gene end was trimmed by 1 base and the J gene end by 4 bases; junction bases not matched to a gene: 8. This CDR3 spans 17 amino acids. CDR1 MDHEN and CDR2 SYDVKM come from the germline V gene. This CDR3 is CASSLSTGTGGFYGYTF. The CDR3 DNA reads TGTGCCAGCAGTTTATCAACCGGGACAGGGGGGTTCTATGGCTACACCTTC.

V usage is TRBV4-1 and J usage is TRBJ2-3, with TRBD2 identical over 11 bases. CDR3 length: 20 amino acids. Germline CDR1 is MGHRA and CDR2 is YSYEKL. J lost 0 bases, V lost 1 base, and 12 bases had no gene match. The DNA for the CDR3 is TGCGCCAGCAGCCAAGTGGAGACTAGCGGGATTACTACTAGCACAGATACGCAGTATTTT. Encoded protein: CASSQVETSGITTSTDTQYF.

The rearrangement joins TRBV30 to TRBJ2-7, with D perhaps matching TRBD2 (6 bases). The CDR3 totals 12 residues. Per the germline V gene, CDR1 is GTSNPN and CDR2 is SVGIG (reference sequence). Trimming stripped 2 bases from V and 4 bases from J, with 9 bases between. The CDR3 spells CAWSLGLYEQYF. Here the CDR3 DNA reads TGTGCCTGGAGTCTCGGACTATACGAGCAGTACTTC.

This sequence joins TRBV15 and TRBJ1-1; possible D gene TRBD1, 6 bases. Germline lookup yields CDR1 LNHNV and CDR2 YYDKDF (reference sequence). The CDR3 is 14 amino acids. The V and J ends lost 4 bases and 4 bases respectively, with 13 bases between them. CDR3 DNA: TGTGCCACCAGCACACAGGGAAGGGGCACTGAAGCTTTCTTT. Protein: CATSTQGRGTEAFF.

This CDR3 is CASSPGGAHYGYTF. Written as DNA, the CDR3 is TGTGCCAGCAGTCCTGGGGGGGCCCACTATGGCTACACCTTC. The V and J genes are TRBV3-1 (or the pseudogene TRBV3-2) and TRBJ1-2; the D gene is possibly TRBD1 (6 bases). V lost 6 bases, J lost 3 bases, and 14 bases lay in between. The germline CDR1 and CDR2 sequences are LGHDT and YNNKEL (reference sequence). The CDR3 sequence is 14 residues long.

The chain links TRBV6-5 to TRBJ2-3; tentatively, D is TRBD2 (5 bases). The CDR3 loop spans 12 amino acids. The germline V gene has CDR1 MNHEY and CDR2 SVGAGI. The V end was cut by 5 bases, the J end by 6 bases, with 9 bases between. As DNA, the CDR3 is TGTGCCAGCAGTCTAACGGGGGATACGCAGTATTTT. The encoded protein is CASSLTGDTQYF.

The rearrangement joins TRBV14 to TRBJ2-1; 14 bases fit TRBD2. Germline-derived CDR1 and CDR2 are SGHDN and FVKESK. J was trimmed by 4 bases and V by 2 bases; bases with no gene match: 10. This CDR3 comprises 19 residues. The CDR3 nucleotides read TGTGCCAGCAGCCAAATACCAACGCGACTAGCGGGAGGGTACAATGAGCAGTTCTTC. This encodes CASSQIPTRLAGGYNEQFF.

The chain couples TRBV5-1 to TRBJ2-5; D call uncertain. Germline V gene lookup returns CDR1 SGHRS and CDR2 YFSETQ. V was pared by 4 bases and J by 2 bases, with 15 bases between. The CDR3 sequence is 15 residues long. The CDR3 region is CASSPQLGRQETQYF. The CDR3 DNA follows: TGCGCCAGCAGCCCCCAGCTTGGCAGGCAAGAGACCCAGTACTTC.

The chain combines TRBV27 with TRBJ1-6; 10 positions agree with TRBD1. The CDR3 sequence is 17 residues long. CDR1 and CDR2 (germline): MNHEY, SMNVEV (reference sequence). Trimming took 7 bases from V and 9 from J; bases not matched to a gene: 15. The CDR3 DNA follows: TGTGCCAGCACCACAAAACTAAAGACAGGGGGCGGTTCACCCCTCCACTTT. This sequence encodes CASTTKLKTGGGSPLHF.

The genes are TRBV6-5 and TRBJ1-2; D remains ambiguous. The V and J ends lost 0 bases and 2 bases respectively, with 7 bases between them. CDR3 length: 14 amino acids. Germline V CDR1 and CDR2: MNHEY, SVGAGI. CDR3 in amino acids: CASSYSVLNYGYTF. The CDR3 nucleotides are TGTGCCAGCAGTTACTCGGTTCTAAACTATGGCTACACCTTC.

On this clone: Other DNA sequences in the sample encode the same CDR3. The chain employs TRBV7-3 and TRBJ1-2; 8 nucleotides align to TRBD1. CDR3 length: 13 residues. J was trimmed by 7 bases and V by 5 bases; bases with no gene match: 6. Germline V CDR1 and CDR2: SGHTA, FQGTGA. DNA for the CDR3: TGTGCCAGCAGCCCTACCGGGACAGGTGGCTACACCTTC. Amino acids: CASSPTGTGGYTF.

This sequence joins TRBV27 and TRBJ1-2; 9 bases align to TRBD1. Losses at the gene ends were 3 bases for V and 8 bases for J; bases not matched to a gene: 4. CDR1 and CDR2 (germline): MNHEY, SMNVEV (reference sequence). The CDR3 length is 13 residues. The CDR3 nucleotides are TGTGCCAGCAGTTTCTGGACAGGGGAAGGCTACACCTTC. Protein sequence: CASSFWTGEGYTF.

This chain connects TRBV11-2 to TRBJ2-1, with D perhaps TRBD2 (5 bases). The CDR3 is made up of 18 amino acids. The germline V gene has CDR1 SGHAT and CDR2 FQNNGV. V dropped 0 bases and J dropped 8 bases, with 23 bases sitting between them. The CDR3 DNA sequence: TGTGCCAGCAGCTTAGATCCTTTAGCGTGGCCCGAGGGCGATGAGCAGTTCTTC. Translation: CASSLDPLAWPEGDEQFF.

J is TRBJ2-7 and V is TRBV7-9; TRBD1 agrees at 8 bases. Trimming at V came to 5 bases and at J to 2 bases, leaving 5 bases not matched to a gene. There are 14 residues in the CDR3. CDR1 and CDR2 (germline): SEHNR, FQNEAQ (reference sequence). Here the CDR3 DNA reads TGTGCCAGCAGCCCGAGGACAGGGCCCTACGAGCAGTACTTC. Its translation: CASSPRTGPYEQYF.

The V and J genes are TRBV19 and TRBJ2-1; TRBD2 aligns across 12 bases. The CDR3 has 14 residues. The ends lost 5 bases at V and 11 bases at J; junction bases unmatched: 7. Germline assignment: CDR1 LNHDA and CDR2 SQIVND (reference sequence). DNA of the CDR3: TGTGCCAGTAGTCCTCTAGCGGGAGGGCCTAAGCAGTTCTTC. Amino acid sequence: CASSPLAGGPKQFF.

The rearrangement links TRBV18 to TRBJ2-1; D gene uncertain. Germline V lookup: CDR1 KGHSH, CDR2 LQKENI. This CDR3 comprises 11 residues. V gave up 5 bases and J gave up 11 bases, with 10 bases separating them. CDR3 sequence: CASSENTKQFF. CDR3 bases: TGTGCCAGCTCAGAAAACACTAAGCAGTTCTTC. The variable domain in full, with the rest retrieved from reference TRBV18 and TRBJ2-1, is NAGVMQNPRHLVRRRGQEARLRCSPMKGHSHVYWYRQLPEEGLKFMVYLQKENIIDESGMPKERFSAEFPKEGPSILRIQQVVRGDSAAYFCASSENTKQFFGPGTRLTVL.

This clone has only one observation. V is TRBV7-2 and J is TRBJ2-1; maybe TRBD1 (7 bases). Trimming pared 5 bases from V and 6 bases from J, leaving 11 bases between. Germline V gene data show CDR1 as SGHTA and CDR2 as FQGNSA. This CDR3 comprises 13 residues. The CDR3 loop reads CASSRQGGNEQFF. In DNA, the CDR3 is TGTGCCAGCAGCCGCCAGGGGGGCAATGAGCAGTTCTTC.

The V call is TRBV10-3, the J call TRBJ1-5, with TRBD1 matching 8 bases. This CDR3 is 15 amino acids long. Trimming at V came to 6 bases and at J to 3 bases, leaving 7 bases not matched to a gene. Germline V CDR1 and CDR2: ENHRY, SYGVKD. The CDR3 sequence is CAISPGQVNNQPQHF. The CDR3 DNA is TGTGCCATCAGCCCGGGACAGGTGAACAATCAGCCCCAGCATTTT.

The rearrangement joins TRBV6-6 to TRBJ2-7; 12 nucleotides line up with TRBD2. V lost 0 bases to trimming and J lost 2 bases; unmatched junction nucleotides: 2. The CDR3 has 16 residues. The germline V gene has CDR1 MNHNY and CDR2 SVGAGI (reference sequence). The CDR3 reads CASSYSTSGSTYEQYF. The CDR3 DNA reads as TGTGCCAGCAGTTACTCGACTAGCGGGAGTACCTACGAGCAGTACTTC.

The chain joins TRBV7-2 to TRBJ1-1; the D gene is possibly TRBD1 (5 bases). This CDR3 comprises 15 residues. From germline, CDR1 is SGHTA and CDR2 FQGNSA. V was shortened by 5 bases and J by 1 base, with 14 bases between the two germline ends. The CDR3 sequence is CASSHLGTGNTEAFF. The CDR3 DNA reads as TGTGCCAGCAGCCACTTAGGCACAGGGAACACTGAAGCTTTCTTT.

The chain employs TRBV30 and TRBJ1-6, with D unresolved. The CDR3 is 13 amino acids. V lost 2 bases and J 14 bases, leaving 16 bases between the germline ends. Germline CDR1 and CDR2: GTSNPN and SVGIG (reference sequence). CDR3 sequence: CAWSPETRASLHF. DNA of the CDR3: TGTGCCTGGAGTCCGGAGACCCGCGCATCCCTCCACTTT.

This chain links TRBV9 with TRBJ2-1; weak D call: TRBD2 (5 bases). This CDR3 has 19 amino acids. V lost 3 bases, J lost 1 base, and 23 bases lay in between. Germline values: CDR1 SGDLS, CDR2 YYNGEE. The CDR3 DNA is TGTGCCAGCAGCGACCCGGCGGATGGTCGGGGAAGATCCTACAATGAGCAGTTCTTC. Translated: CASSDPADGRGRSYNEQFF.

The rearrangement joins TRBV27 to TRBJ1-1; maybe TRBD1 (6 bases). Germline-derived CDR1 and CDR2 are MNHEY and SMNVEV (reference sequence). Deletions cut 6 bases from V and 1 base from J, with 15 bases between. This CDR3 has 15 residues. The CDR3 nucleotides read TGTGCCAGCAGAATCAGGGGAGTAGGGAACACTGAAGCTTTCTTT. This translates into CASRIRGVGNTEAFF.

This rearrangement joins TRBV28 to TRBJ2-7; 7 bases are shared with TRBD2. The V segment lost 6 bases and the J segment 6 bases; nucleotides outside the gene matches: 8. This CDR3 spans 13 amino acids. Germline V gene data show CDR1 as MDHEN and CDR2 as SYDVKM. CDR3: CASRIRLAGEQYF. In nucleotides, the CDR3 is TGTGCCAGCAGGATACGACTAGCCGGCGAGCAGTACTTC.

The chain uses TRBV19 and TRBJ2-7; a possible D gene is TRBD2 (6 bases). There are 14 residues in the CDR3. Germline V gene lookup returns CDR1 LNHDA and CDR2 SQIVND (reference sequence). V was pared by 7 bases and J by 2 bases, with 15 bases between. The DNA for the CDR3 is TGTGCCAGTAAGGGTCGGGGGAGTCCCTACGAGCAGTACTTC. This encodes CASKGRGSPYEQYF.